These 26 T cell receptor beta chains originate from one sample sequenced in a study of cytomegalovirus exposure and HLA in healthy donors. This PCR relied on a set of 60 Vbeta primers and 13 Jbeta primers. Some clones are missing from TCRdb's copy, which holds only in-frame ones; the method was immunoSEQ multiplex PCR. The table lists about 110,000 clones, over 75% of them singletons. The source material was PBMCs. The receptors come from a woman aged 40 to 50 in good health and CMV-seropositive.

The chain combines TRBV29-1 with TRBJ1-5; the match to TRBD1 covers 9 bases. The CDR3 runs 13 residues. Looked up from germline, CDR1 is SQVTM and CDR2 is ANQGSEA. The V and J ends lost 6 bases and 4 bases, in that order; junction bases with no gene match: 4. The CDR3 loop is CSVEQGANQPQHF. CDR3 coding DNA: TGCAGCGTGGAACAGGGGGCGAATCAGCCCCAGCATTTT.

V gene TRBV19 combines with J gene TRBJ1-1; D is ambiguous. The ends were cut back, 6 bases at V and 1 base at J, with 9 bases in the middle. The CDR3 consists of 13 residues. Germline V gene lookup returns CDR1 LNHDA and CDR2 SQIVND (reference sequence). DNA of the CDR3: TGTGCCAGTAGGGCCCGGGGGAACACTGAAGCTTTCTTT. This gives the protein CASRARGNTEAFF.

The chain uses TRBV5-4 and TRBJ2-7; 8 bases are a match to TRBD2. This CDR3 region has 15 residues. CDR1 and CDR2 (germline): SGHNT, YYREEE (reference sequence). V shed 0 bases and J 4 bases; nucleotides not matched to a gene: 6. CDR3 residues: CASSLGPGGPYEQYF. The DNA for the CDR3 is TGTGCCAGCAGCTTGGGTCCGGGAGGGCCTTACGAGCAGTACTTC.

Details on this clone: Germline and junction disagree at one end, which may indicate a read error. The chain recombines TRBV19 with TRBJ2-7; 9 positions match TRBD2. Germline-derived CDR1 and CDR2 are LNHDA and SQIVND (reference sequence). The CDR3 covers 16 residues. CDR3 sequence reads: CASSIGGSGSWYEQYF. CDR3 coding DNA: TGTGCCAGTAGTATAGGGGGTAGCGGGAGCTGGTACGAACAGTACTTC.

This sequence joins TRBV7-2 and TRBJ1-2, with a tentative D call TRBD1 (6 bases). Germline values: CDR1 SGHTA, CDR2 FQGNSA. This CDR3 contains 15 residues. V lost 2 bases and J lost 3, with 13 bases in between. The CDR3 region is CASSLRAGDDYGYTF. The DNA of the CDR3 is TGTGCCAGCAGCTTAAGGGCAGGGGATGACTATGGCTACACCTTC.

The V call is TRBV19, the J call TRBJ1-1, with D possibly TRBD1 on 5 matching bases. Trimming shortened V by 5 bases and J by 0 bases, and 16 bases separated the two germline ends. Germline assignment: CDR1 LNHDA and CDR2 SQIVND (reference sequence). The CDR3 length is 16 residues. CDR3 nucleotide sequence: TGTGCCAGTAGTCCCGGCAGGGCGAAAATGAACACTGAAGCTTTCTTT. It translates to CASSPGRAKMNTEAFF.

Details on this clone: The junction shows a germline mismatch at one end, possibly a read error. The chain combines TRBV6-9 with TRBJ2-7; a weak D match, TRBD1 (5 bases). This CDR3 is built from 19 residues. Germline CDR1 reads MNHGY; CDR2 reads SVAAGI. CDR3 residues: CASSTQAQGTWSYSCEQYF. CDR3 in DNA: TGTGCCAGCAGTACCCAGGCCCAGGGAACATGGTCCTACTCCTGCGAGCAGTACTTC.

The chain joins TRBV29-1 to TRBJ2-5; 11 nucleotides match TRBD1. V gave up 2 bases and J gave up 2 bases; unmatched junction bases: 7. The germline gives CDR1 SQVTM, CDR2 ANQGSEA. CDR3 length equals 16 residues. CDR3 protein: CSVEPRDRGAQETQYF. The CDR3 bases are TGCAGCGTTGAACCCCGGGACAGGGGGGCACAAGAGACCCAGTACTTC.

This chain links TRBV27 with TRBJ2-7, with D possibly matching TRBD1 (6 bases). Deletions cut 5 bases from V and 4 bases from J, with 9 bases between. The CDR3 covers 12 residues. The germline gives CDR1 MNHEY, CDR2 SMNVEV (reference sequence). Here the CDR3 DNA reads TGTGCCAGCAGTCCACAGGGATACGAGCAGTACTTC. Its translation is CASSPQGYEQYF.

The chain uses TRBV27 and TRBJ2-2; weak D call: TRBD2 (5 bases). Trimming removed 6 bases from V and 3 bases from J, with 29 bases in between. Germline values: CDR1 MNHEY, CDR2 SMNVEV (reference sequence). The CDR3 consists of 20 residues. CDR3 nucleotides: TGTGCCAGCAGCCTGCTTTGGCTTAGATGGGGAGACACTGACACCGGGGAGCTGTTTTTT. Translated, it gives CASSLLWLRWGDTDTGELFF.

This chain uses TRBV28 with TRBJ1-2; tentatively, D is TRBD1 (6 bases). CDR1 and CDR2 (germline): MDHEN, SYDVKM. The V end lost 6 bases, the J end lost 3 bases, and 11 bases lay between the germline ends. There are 13 residues in the CDR3. CDR3: CASRYRVYYGYTF. Written as DNA, the CDR3 is TGTGCCAGCAGATACAGGGTTTACTATGGCTACACCTTC.

This clone was observed once. The CDR3 loop reads CSAAEGAYEQYF. As DNA, the CDR3 is TGTTCCGCAGCAGAGGGCGCCTACGAGCAGTACTTC. J is TRBJ2-7 and V is TRBV7-9, with D perhaps matching TRBD2 (5 bases). This CDR3 is built from 12 residues. In germline, CDR1 is SEHNR, CDR2 FQNEAQ (reference sequence).

This clone has a single count. The chain has TRBV19 and TRBJ2-2, with 10 nucleotides matching TRBD1. CDR1 is LNHDA, CDR2 SQIVND, per germline (reference sequence). This CDR3 is built from 17 residues. The V gene end was trimmed by 7 bases and the J gene end by 5 bases; junction bases not matched to a gene: 13. The CDR3 nucleotides are TGTGCCAGTACCTCCCGACTCCGGACAGGGGGTACCGGGGAGCTGTTTTTT. It translates to CASTSRLRTGGTGELFF.

The rearrangement joins TRBV9 to TRBJ2-3; possible D gene TRBD2, 6 bases. Trimming stripped 7 bases from V and 9 bases from J, with 18 bases between. This CDR3 is built from 13 residues. Germline CDR1 is SGDLS and CDR2 is YYNGEE. As DNA, the CDR3 is TGTGCCAGCGACTCCGGGACTTTAGCCACGCAGTATTTT. It is translated as CASDSGTLATQYF.

The CDR3 region has the DNA TGTGCCAGCAGCCCCCGGCAGGGTAACTATGGCTACACCTTC. Amino acid sequence: CASSPRQGNYGYTF. The chain recombines TRBV11-2 with TRBJ1-2; weak D call: TRBD1 (5 bases). V lost 5 bases, J lost 1 base, and 11 bases lay in between. CDR3 length equals 14 residues. Germline V gives CDR1 SGHAT, CDR2 FQNNGV.

The chain carries TRBV11-3 and TRBJ1-3; 9 bases line up with TRBD1. With V trimmed by 7 bases and J by 4 bases, 5 bases remained unmatched. Germline lookup yields CDR1 SGHNT and CDR2 YENEEA. The length of the CDR3 is 14 residues. The CDR3 DNA sequence: TGTGCCAGCACCACAGGGGGCCCAGGAAACACCATATATTTT. It yields the protein CASTTGGPGNTIYF.

V gene TRBV7-9 combines with J gene TRBJ1-1; D is unclear. V lost 8 bases to trimming and J lost 7 bases, with 11 bases between them. CDR3 size: 11 residues. Per the germline V gene, CDR1 is SEHNR and CDR2 is FQNEAQ (reference sequence). CDR3 bases: TGTGCCAGCCTAGGTCATGATGAAGCTTTCTTT. This translates into CASLGHDEAFF.

V usage is TRBV29-1 and J usage is TRBJ2-7; possible D gene TRBD2, 7 bases. The CDR3 spans 13 residues. From germline, CDR1 is SQVTM and CDR2 ANQGSEA. Trimming pared 5 bases from V and 4 bases from J, leaving 15 bases between. The CDR3 nucleotides are TGCAGCGTTTCTGGCGGGGGCATATACGAGCAGTACTTC. As protein: CSVSGGGIYEQYF.

As for this clone: The same CDR3 can be traced to other DNA sequences in this sample. The chain is built from TRBV27 and TRBJ2-3, with 10 bases lining up with TRBD2. Germline CDR1 is MNHEY and CDR2 is SMNVEV (reference sequence). The V gene end was trimmed by 7 bases and the J gene end by 5 bases; junction bases not matched to a gene: 15. CDR3 length: 17 amino acids. The CDR3, as DNA: TGTGCCAGCACCTCCCGGGAGCTAGCGGGAGTTGAAGATACGCAGTATTTT. The encoded protein is CASTSRELAGVEDTQYF.

The V call is TRBV19, the J call TRBJ2-5, with 7 bases fitting TRBD1. Germline V gene lookup returns CDR1 LNHDA and CDR2 SQIVND (reference sequence). This CDR3 is built from 14 residues. The J segment lost 1 base and the V segment lost 6 bases, leaving 5 bases of the junction unmatched. This CDR3 is CASRDGDSQETQYF. For the CDR3, the DNA is TGTGCCAGTAGAGACGGGGACAGCCAAGAGACCCAGTACTTC.

The V gene is TRBV10-3, the J gene TRBJ2-3; tentative D call: TRBD2 (6 bases). Trimming took off 8 bases at V and 4 bases at J, with 10 bases between the two ends. Germline CDR1 and CDR2: ENHRY and SYGVKD. The CDR3 spans 12 residues. CDR3 sequence (DNA): TGTGCCATCCGGGACTCACCAGATACGCAGTATTTT. Translation gives CAIRDSPDTQYF.

V is TRBV5-4 and J is TRBJ1-2, with TRBD1 identical over 9 bases. The V and J ends lost 2 bases and 3 bases, in that order; junction bases with no gene match: 11. The germline gives CDR1 SGHNT, CDR2 YYREEE (reference sequence). The CDR3 loop spans 17 amino acids. The CDR3 DNA follows: TGTGCCAGCAGCTTAGGTGGCGGGACAGGGACCTACTATGGCTACACCTTC. It yields the protein CASSLGGGTGTYYGYTF.

The chain has TRBV7-8 and TRBJ2-3; 10 bases map to TRBD2. The CDR3 spans 17 residues. V shed 5 bases and J 0 bases; nucleotides not matched to a gene: 8. Germline values: CDR1 SGHVS, CDR2 FQNEAQ. The CDR3 loop reads CASSPGLTSGSTDTQYF. In DNA form, the CDR3 reads TGTGCCAGCAGCCCAGGTTTGACTAGCGGGAGCACAGATACGCAGTATTTT.

The genes are TRBV5-1 and TRBJ2-5; TRBD1 is a possible D gene (5 bases). The V gene lost 0 bases and the J gene lost 4 bases, with 13 bases spanning the gap. In germline, CDR1 is SGHRS, CDR2 YFSETQ. The CDR3 covers 15 residues. In DNA, the CDR3 is TGCGCCAGCAGCTTGGCCAGGGTGTATGGAGAGACCCAGTACTTC. It encodes CASSLARVYGETQYF. Filled out from reference TRBV5-1 and TRBJ2-5, the complete variable domain reads KAGVTQTPRYLIKTRGQQVTLSCSPISGHRSVSWYQQTPGQGLQFLFEYFSETQRNKGNFPGRFSGRQFSNSRSEMNVSTLELGDSALYLCASSLARVYGETQYFGPGTRLLVL.

The V call is TRBV11-2, the J call TRBJ2-1; 7 bases map to TRBD1. Germline values: CDR1 SGHAT, CDR2 FQNNGV. J was trimmed by 10 bases and V by 1 base; bases with no gene match: 4. CDR3 length: 13 residues. The CDR3 reads CASSLAPDREQFF. CDR3 nucleotides: TGTGCCAGCAGCTTAGCCCCGGACAGGGAGCAGTTCTTC.

The rearrangement links TRBV28 to TRBJ2-5; 11 nucleotides match TRBD2. This CDR3 has 22 amino acids. The germline gives CDR1 MDHEN, CDR2 SYDVKM. V dropped 5 bases and J dropped 0; count of bases not matched to a gene: 23. The DNA of the CDR3 is TGTGCCAGCAGTGTCCTAAGTCCGGGACTAGCGGAGCCGACCTACGACCAAGAGACCCAGTACTTC. This translates into CASSVLSPGLAEPTYDQETQYF.